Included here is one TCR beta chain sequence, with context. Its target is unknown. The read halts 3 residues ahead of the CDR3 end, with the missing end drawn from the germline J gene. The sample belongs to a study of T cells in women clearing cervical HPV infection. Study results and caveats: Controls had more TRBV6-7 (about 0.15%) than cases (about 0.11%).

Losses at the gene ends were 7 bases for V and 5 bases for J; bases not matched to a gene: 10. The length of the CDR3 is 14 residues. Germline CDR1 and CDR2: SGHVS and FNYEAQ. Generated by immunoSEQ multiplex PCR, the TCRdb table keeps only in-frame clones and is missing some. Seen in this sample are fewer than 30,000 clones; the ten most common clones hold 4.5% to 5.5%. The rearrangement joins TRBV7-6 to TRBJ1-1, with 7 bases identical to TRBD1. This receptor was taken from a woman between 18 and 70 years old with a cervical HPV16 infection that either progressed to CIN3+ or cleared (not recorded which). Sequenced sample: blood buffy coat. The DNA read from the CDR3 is TGTGCCAGCACAGGACAGGCGGCGGGGACTGAA. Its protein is CASTGQAAGTE. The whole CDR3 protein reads CASTGQAAGTEAFF.